This TCR beta chain was recovered during a study of cytomegalovirus exposure and HLA in healthy donors. CDR3 length equals 14 residues. Deletions cut 3 bases from V and 7 bases from J, with 15 bases between. Germline values: CDR1 SQVTM, CDR2 ANQGSEA. Comments on this clone: Its antigen is not known.

60 Vbeta and 13 Jbeta primers were used in PCR. Method: immunoSEQ multiplex PCR; TCRdb's copy keeps in-frame clones and lacks some. The sample records some 200,000 clones, roughly 70% being singletons. Study-wide results and limits: TCR beta V- and J-gene trimming was later associated with a missense DCLRE1C variant. There were under 200 TCR beta chains listed as cytomegalovirus-associated.

The origin of this receptor is a woman between 25 and 40 years old in good health and CMV-seronegative. The chain has TRBV29-1 and TRBJ1-4; D is perhaps TRBD1 (6 bases). Sequences were obtained from PBMCs. CDR3 sequence reads: CSVEIDRFGEKLFF. The CDR3 region has the DNA TGCAGCGTTGAGATAGACAGGTTCGGTGAAAAACTGTTTTTT.